The next 19 T cell receptor beta chains were all read from a single sample in a study of blood T cells in healthy people across ages. PCR was performed a second time for about 7 to 11 cycles using a sample-barcoded 5' primer and a J-beta primer mix. TCRdb re-analysed the 5' RACE reads in MiXCR, keeping a single row per CDR3 protein. Here the sample spans around 2 million distinct CDR3 sequences, about 39% being singletons. The sequencing sample was made of blood. These receptors all come from a human donor in good health.

This chain uses TRBV5-5 with TRBJ2-7; D uncertain. CDR1 is SGHKS and CDR2 is YYEKEE in the germline V gene (reference sequence). CDR3 size: 14 residues. V lost 4 bases and J 0 bases, leaving 11 bases between the germline ends. This chain's CDR3 is CASSQSVFSYEQYF. As DNA, the CDR3 is TGTGCCAGCAGCCAAAGTGTTTTCTCCTACGAGCAGTACTTC.

The CDR3 spells CASSPRRAGGRNEQFF. The DNA of the CDR3 is TGTGCCAGCAGCCCGAGGCGAGCGGGGGGCCGCAATGAGCAGTTCTTC. V gene TRBV7-2 combines with J gene TRBJ2-1, with 9 bases that match TRBD2. This CDR3 has 16 residues. Germline V gene sequence: CDR1 SGHTA, CDR2 FQGNSA. The J segment lost 6 bases and the V segment lost 5 bases, leaving 11 bases of the junction unmatched.

This clonotype was recorded a few times. CDR3 protein: CASSAGGSGNTIYF. For the CDR3, the DNA is TGTGCCAGCAGCGCGGGGGGTTCTGGAAACACCATATATTTT. This sequence joins TRBV9 and TRBJ1-3; D is perhaps TRBD1 (5 bases). Germline CDR1 is SGDLS and CDR2 is YYNGEE. Trimming shortened V by 3 bases and J by 1 base, and 8 bases separated the two germline ends. The CDR3 is made up of 14 amino acids.

Only a few counts were recorded for this clonotype. The rearrangement links TRBV28 to TRBJ1-5; a possible D gene is TRBD1 (5 bases). CDR3 length: 16 residues. Trimming removed 5 bases from V and 1 base from J, with 15 bases in between. Germline-derived CDR1 and CDR2 are MDHEN and SYDVKM. Here the CDR3 DNA reads TGTGCCAGCAGTCCCAGGGTAGGAGGAAGCAATCAGCCCCAGCATTTT. This codes for CASSPRVGGSNQPQHF.

This clonotype was detected only once. The chain carries TRBV29-1 and TRBJ2-1, with D unclear. Germline CDR1 reads SQVTM; CDR2 reads ANQGSEA. V lost 4 bases and J 3 bases, leaving 10 bases between the germline ends. This CDR3 contains 13 residues. CDR3 loop: CSVGPGDYNEQFF. CDR3 DNA: TGCAGCGTTGGTCCTGGAGACTACAATGAGCAGTTCTTC.

This chain uses TRBV30 with TRBJ2-7; no definite D call. From germline, CDR1 is GTSNPN and CDR2 SVGIG (reference sequence). Trimming stripped 1 base from V and 9 bases from J, with 13 bases between. The length of the CDR3 is 12 residues. The CDR3 here is CAWSARSLGQYF. CDR3 coding DNA: TGTGCCTGGAGTGCCCGGAGTTTGGGGCAGTACTTC.

This clonotype was detected only a few times. This chain links TRBV5-5 with TRBJ2-3; 11 positions agree with TRBD2. The CDR3 is made up of 16 amino acids. V gave up 1 base and J gave up 5 bases; unmatched junction bases: 6. CDR1 SGHKS and CDR2 YYEKEE come from the germline V gene (reference sequence). CDR3 loop: CASSLYIAGGGDTQYF. CDR3 coding DNA: TGTGCCAGCAGCTTGTATATAGCGGGGGGGGGAGATACGCAGTATTTT.

The chain recombines TRBV4-1 with TRBJ2-7; TRBD2 agrees at 7 bases. The CDR3 has 16 amino acids. The trim removed 5 bases at V and 4 bases at J, leaving 14 bases unmatched. CDR1 is MGHRA, CDR2 YSYEKL, per germline. CDR3 loop: CASSDGTRGRGYEQYF. CDR3 DNA: TGCGCCAGCAGCGACGGGACCCGGGGGAGGGGTTACGAGCAGTACTTC.

On this clonotype itself: The junction departs from the called germline gene at one end, perhaps through a read error. This chain uses TRBV7-2 with TRBJ2-5; D not resolved. This CDR3 is 13 amino acids long. The germline V gene has CDR1 SGHTA and CDR2 FQGNSA. The CDR3 bases are TGTGACAGCAGCTTAGTAGTTAGAGAGGCCCAGTACTTC. Amino acids: CDSSLVVREAQYF.

The V gene is TRBV20-1, the J gene TRBJ2-3, with 14 nucleotides matching TRBD2. CDR3 size: 15 residues. V shed 4 bases, J shed 5 bases, and the junction held 5 bases outside the gene matches. In germline, CDR1 is DFQATT, CDR2 SNEGSKA (reference sequence). The DNA of the CDR3 is TGCAGTGCTAAGGGACTAGCGGGGGTCAAAGATACGCAGTATTTT. Protein sequence: CSAKGLAGVKDTQYF.

This chain uses TRBV7-2 with TRBJ2-7, with D unclear. Germline CDR1 and CDR2: SGHTA and FQGNSA. Trimming pared 4 bases from V and 4 bases from J, leaving 11 bases between. CDR3 length: 13 residues. As DNA, the CDR3 is TGTGCCAGCAGCTCCTCACAGCAATACGAGCAGTACTTC. This codes for CASSSSQQYEQYF.

This clonotype was seen more than once but under ten times. The chain recombines TRBV6-5 with TRBJ1-2; possible D gene TRBD1, 5 bases. The CDR3 is 12 amino acids. CDR1 is MNHEY and CDR2 is SVGAGI in the germline V gene. Trimming left V 0 bases short and J 8 bases short, with 7 bases between. CDR3 nucleotides: TGTGCCAGCAGTTACTCGGGGGTGGGCTACACCTTC. This sequence encodes CASSYSGVGYTF.

V gene TRBV20-1 combines with J gene TRBJ2-3; D is unclear. The CDR3 consists of 15 residues. Per the germline V gene, CDR1 is DFQATT and CDR2 is SNEGSKA (reference sequence). Trimming cost V 4 bases and J 0 bases, with 14 bases left between them. Here the CDR3 DNA reads TGCAGTGCTATTGTATTACAACCAAGCACAGATACGCAGTATTTT. As protein: CSAIVLQPSTDTQYF.

The chain recombines TRBV21-1 with TRBJ2-3; the table assigns TRBD1, which was not confirmed against the DNA. TRBV21-1 is a recognized pseudogene. The CDR3 is made up of 20 amino acids. CDR3 DNA sequence: TGTGCCAGCAGCAAAGCGCGGATTGGACACAGGGGTATTAGCACAGATACGCAGTATTTT. Amino acid sequence: CASSKARIGHRGISTDTQYF.

In this sample, this clonotype turned up a few times. The V and J genes are TRBV6-6 and TRBJ1-1; 7 bases line up with TRBD1. From germline, CDR1 is MNHNY and CDR2 SVGAGI (reference sequence). V was pared by 5 bases and J by 3 bases, with 6 bases of the junction left unmatched. This CDR3 contains 14 residues. The CDR3 loop is CASSTGQADTEAFF. CDR3 in DNA: TGTGCCAGCAGTACCGGACAGGCGGACACTGAAGCTTTCTTT.

The chain combines TRBV14 with TRBJ1-1; no reliable D call. V shed 1 base and J shed 2 bases, with 8 bases lying between them. This CDR3 spans 14 amino acids. CDR1 is SGHDN and CDR2 is FVKESK in the germline V gene. CDR3 region: CASSQVPFNTEAFF. DNA for the CDR3: TGTGCCAGCAGCCAAGTACCGTTTAACACTGAAGCTTTCTTT.

This clonotype was seen a few times. This chain uses TRBV5-5 with TRBJ2-7, with D possibly being TRBD1 (6 bases). V lost 0 bases and J lost 4, with 14 bases in between. This CDR3 contains 15 residues. Germline assignment: CDR1 SGHKS and CDR2 YYEKEE (reference sequence). CDR3 residues: CASSLASGTYYEQYF. In DNA form, the CDR3 reads TGTGCCAGCAGCTTGGCATCCGGGACATATTACGAGCAGTACTTC.

On this clonotype itself: The junction does not match germline at one end; this may be a read error. The J gene is TRBJ2-1, the V gene TRBV7-2; D possibly corresponds to TRBD2 (7 bases). Germline V gene data show CDR1 as SGHTA and CDR2 as FQGNSA. There are 17 residues in the CDR3. The DNA of the CDR3 is TGTGCCAGCAGCTCGGAGGGCGGGCGGGGGCCCTACGATGAGCAGTTCTTC. This sequence encodes CASSSEGGRGPYDEQFF.

To note about this clonotype: One end of the junction fails to match germline, which may point to a read error. V is TRBV7-9 and J is TRBJ2-6; perhaps D is TRBD1 or TRBD2 (6 bases each). This CDR3 spans 17 amino acids. Germline values: CDR1 SEHNR, CDR2 FQNEAQ (reference sequence). The CDR3 loop is CASTIYGGGSGANALTF. The DNA for the CDR3 is TGTGCCAGCACCATCTACGGGGGCGGCTCTGGGGCCAACGCCCTGACTTTC.